One and the same sample provided the 2 T cell receptor beta chains below, sequenced in a study of blood T cell repertoires in COVID-19 (dated by TCRdb to about 2020). The library was produced with the immunoSEQ multiplex PCR assay. TCRdb took this table from immuneACCESS and kept in-frame rearrangements with V and J called. Such tables lack part of the clones; where checked against another copy, unresolved V genes explain under half of the gap, and the rest is unexplained. The sample table contains more than 250,000 clones; only one count was recorded for around nine tenths of them. The ten largest clones add up to over 2% of the sample. The sample was PBMCs or T cells enriched from blood (not recorded which). The receptor source for this set is a woman under 30 who had recovered from COVID-19.

V usage is TRBV19 and J usage is TRBJ2-3, with 7 bases fitting TRBD2. CDR1 and CDR2 (germline): LNHDA, SQIVND (reference sequence). The CDR3 loop spans 14 amino acids. With V trimmed by 8 bases and J by 4 bases, 9 bases remained unmatched. In DNA, the CDR3 is TGTGCCAGTGGGGAGGGCAGGGAGGCAGATACGCAGTATTTT. It translates to CASGEGREADTQYF.

The chain is built from TRBV28 and TRBJ2-2; D perhaps matches TRBD2 (5 bases). Trimming cost V 2 bases and J 4 bases, with 11 bases left between them. Germline V gives CDR1 MDHEN, CDR2 SYDVKM. The CDR3 has 15 residues. In DNA, the CDR3 is TGTGCCAGCAGTTTAGAGAGGGTCTCCACCGGGGAGCTGTTTTTT. Protein product: CASSLERVSTGELFF. Filled out from reference TRBV28 and TRBJ2-2, the complete variable domain reads DVKVTQSSRYLVKRTGEKVFLECVQDMDHENMFWYRQDPGLGLRLIYFSYDVKMKEKGDIPEGYSVSREKKERFSLILESASTNQTSMYLCASSLERVSTGELFFGEGSRLTVL.